One T cell receptor beta chain is described in this entry. Original analysis: The assay estimated nucleated cells by amplifying reference gene primers. Sequencing used immunoSEQ multiplex PCR; TCRdb keeps in-frame clones, though not all of them. V, J and clone size are taken as reported in that table, and D and trimming were inferred from the DNA itself. The sample consists of some 280,000 clones, 85% of them appearing once. The record originates from a study of blood T cell repertoires in COVID-19. Study information: PBMCs, B-cell-depleted T cells, or T cells provided the cDNA or gDNA that made up the material.

Looked up from germline, CDR1 is SGHTA and CDR2 is FQGNSA. The CDR3 length is 15 residues. V was pared by 5 bases and J by 7 bases, with 7 bases of the junction left unmatched. This chain links TRBV7-2 with TRBJ2-5; 13 nucleotides align to TRBD2. This TCR derives from a woman in her forties or fifties with active or convalescent COVID-19. The sequenced material came from peripheral blood. CDR3 amino acids: CASSPGLAGRRTQYF. The CDR3 nucleotides read TGTGCCAGCAGCCCGGGACTAGCGGGAAGGCGGACCCAGTACTTC.